These 4 T cell receptor beta chains were all obtained from the same sample, sequenced in a study of tumor and adjacent non-tumor tissue in lung cancer. This sample's RNA came from whole unsorted tissue. The library came from three nested PCR rounds adapted from ARM-PCR protocols. TCRdb redid the calling of the multiplex PCR reads with MiXCR, one entry per CDR3 protein. The sample consists of 200,000 to 250,000 distinct CDR3 sequences, 60% to 75% of them appearing once. The sample consisted of lung tumor tissue. These receptors were obtained from a man aged 55 to 70 with non-small cell lung cancer.

This clonotype has more than one count but fewer than ten. V usage is TRBV4-3 and J usage is TRBJ2-7; D possibly corresponds to TRBD2 (5 bases). This CDR3 spans 15 amino acids. CDR1 and CDR2 (germline): LGHNA, YSLEER. V was cut by 0 bases and J by 7 bases, with 16 bases left in between. The CDR3 DNA is TGCGCCAGCAGCCAAGAGGTACTAGGGAGCGGTGAGCAGTACTTC. It specifies CASSQEVLGSGEQYF.

Details on this clonotype: The junction shows a germline mismatch at one end, possibly a read error. The V call is TRBV10-2, the J call TRBJ2-2, with D uncertain. The CDR3 runs 13 residues. The germline gives CDR1 WSHSY, CDR2 SAAADI. The CDR3 is CASSRSDTGELFF. CDR3 bases: TGCGCCAGTTCAAGGTCGGATACCGGTGAGCTGTTTTTT.

This clonotype occurred many times. The chain combines TRBV20-1 with TRBJ2-6; D unresolved. The CDR3 is made up of 14 amino acids. Germline CDR1 and CDR2: DFQATT and SNEGSKA (reference sequence). The V gene lost 0 bases and the J gene lost 0 bases, with 3 bases spanning the gap. The CDR3 DNA follows: TGCAGTGCTAGAGACGGCTCTGGGGCCAACGTCCTGACTTTC. As protein: CSARDGSGANVLTF.

A note on this clonotype: The junction shows a germline mismatch at one end, possibly a read error. The chain combines TRBV11-2 with TRBJ2-3, with unresolved D. Germline-derived CDR1 and CDR2 are SGHAT and FQNNGV. This CDR3 has 12 residues. CDR3 nucleotides: TGTCCCAGCAGTCGTATCCAATCGAAGGGGTATTTT. The encoded protein is CPSSRIQSKGYF.